The next 27 T cell receptor beta chains were all read from a single sample in a study of T-cell reconstitution after alpha-beta-depleted transplantation in children. As it was prepared, the TCRbeta library received unique molecular identifiers. MiXCR, run by TCRdb on the PCR reads, gives a single entry per CDR3 protein. The repertoire holds about 610,000 distinct CDR3 sequences, with approximately 10% as singletons. Sequences were derived from PBMCs from the stem cell graft donor, sampled from the stem cell graft. These receptors were taken from a human donor who donated a stem cell graft to a child with acute myeloid leukemia.

There are a few counts of this clonotype. The CDR3: CASSALDQDIYEQYF. In DNA, the CDR3 is TGTGCCAGCAGTGCCCTCGACCAGGACATATACGAGCAGTACTTC. This sequence joins TRBV28 and TRBJ2-7, with a weak D call TRBD1 (5 bases). Germline V CDR1 and CDR2: MDHEN, SYDVKM. V gave up 5 bases and J gave up 4 bases, with 18 bases separating them. The CDR3 length is 15 residues.

This clonotype showed up just a few times. The rearrangement links TRBV6-2 or TRBV6-3 to TRBJ2-7; the D is unclear. The CDR3 totals 20 residues. Trimming took off 5 bases at V and 6 bases at J, with 35 bases between the two ends. CDR1 MNHEY and CDR2 SVGEGT come from the germline V gene. The CDR3 DNA reads TGTGCCAGCAGTACCCTACCTTTATCAGCCCGGATCAGTGCTGTCAGCGAGCAGTACTTC. This translates into CASSTLPLSARISAVSEQYF.

This clonotype came up a few times. The chain joins TRBV12-3 or TRBV12-4 to TRBJ2-2; 8 nucleotides line up with TRBD1. The trim removed 5 bases at V and 3 bases at J, leaving 11 bases unmatched. CDR3 size: 17 residues. CDR3 in DNA: TGTGCCAGCAGTCCCACCAGAGGACAGGGAGACACCGGGGAGCTGTTTTTT. This translates into CASSPTRGQGDTGELFF.

This chain connects TRBV6-2 or TRBV6-3 to TRBJ1-5; no definite D call. The V end lost 1 base, the J end lost 1 base, and 11 bases lay between the germline ends. The CDR3 spans 16 residues. Germline V gene sequence: CDR1 MNHEY, CDR2 SVGEGT. In DNA form, the CDR3 reads TGTGCCAGCAGTTACTGGGCGGGTTTAAGCAATCAGCCCCAGCATTTT. This translates into CASSYWAGLSNQPQHF.

The chain recombines TRBV12-3 or TRBV12-4 with TRBJ1-6; TRBD1 might be the D (6 bases). CDR3 length: 14 amino acids. Trimming cost V 3 bases and J 8 bases, with 11 bases left between them. The CDR3 coding sequence is TGTGCCAGCAGTTTCTTCCAGGGGCATTCACCCCTCCACTTT. This gives the protein CASSFFQGHSPLHF.

The CDR3 coding sequence is TGTGCCAGCAGTTACCCCAAACCTTCGCCCGACCAAGAGACCCAGTACTTC. Its protein product is CASSYPKPSPDQETQYF. The chain uses TRBV6-5 and TRBJ2-5; D is unresolved. The CDR3 extends over 17 amino acids. V lost 2 bases and J lost 0, with 16 bases in between. Germline V gene data show CDR1 as MNHEY and CDR2 as SVGAGI.

The sample holds a few counts of this clonotype. This sequence joins TRBV5-1 and TRBJ2-5; D remains unclear. CDR1 and CDR2 from the germline V gene are SGHRS and YFSETQ. The length of the CDR3 is 13 residues. Trimming took 7 bases from V and 2 from J, leaving 12 bases between them. The CDR3: CASAPGQQETQYF. In nucleotides, the CDR3 is TGCGCCAGCGCCCCGGGCCAGCAAGAGACCCAGTACTTC.

This clonotype was counted at least ten times. The genes are TRBV29-1 and TRBJ2-6; 14 bases match TRBD2. The germline V gene has CDR1 SQVTM and CDR2 ANQGSEA. The CDR3 is 18 amino acids. The V and J ends lost 6 bases and 4 bases, in that order; junction bases with no gene match: 11. The CDR3 is CSVSLGLAGVAGANVLTF. The CDR3 DNA reads as TGCAGCGTCTCCTTGGGACTAGCGGGAGTGGCAGGGGCCAACGTCCTGACTTTC.

This clonotype has ten or more counts. This chain connects TRBV7-3 to TRBJ2-2, with TRBD2 matching 10 bases. J lost 3 bases, V lost 4 bases, and 5 bases had no gene match. The germline gives CDR1 SGHTA, CDR2 FQGTGA. This CDR3 spans 16 amino acids. The CDR3 DNA follows: TGTGCCAGCAGCTCCACTAGCGGGATGTACACCGGGGAGCTGTTTTTT. Residues: CASSSTSGMYTGELFF.

This clonotype was counted between two and nine times. This chain connects TRBV29-1 to TRBJ2-7, with D possibly being TRBD2 (6 bases). V lost 5 bases and J 1 base, leaving 9 bases between the germline ends. The CDR3 spans 12 residues. Germline values: CDR1 SQVTM, CDR2 ANQGSEA. The CDR3 nucleotides are TGCAGCGTTCGGGGAGGATCCTACGAGCAGTACTTC. This translates into CSVRGGSYEQYF.

In this sample, this clonotype turned up many times. CDR3 DNA: TGTGCCAGCAGCCTACTCAATGAGATGCAAAACTCCTACGAGCAGTACTTC. Translating gives CASSLLNEMQNSYEQYF. This chain uses TRBV7-9 with TRBJ2-7; D remains ambiguous. CDR1 is SEHNR, CDR2 FQNEAQ, per germline (reference sequence). The germline V and J ends were trimmed by 5 bases and 0 bases, with 20 bases remaining between them. The CDR3 runs to 17 residues.

V gene TRBV7-2 combines with J gene TRBJ2-3; 7 nucleotides agree with TRBD2. The CDR3 totals 14 residues. The V gene's germline CDR1 is SGHTA and CDR2 FQGNSA. Losses at the gene ends were 3 bases for V and 4 bases for J; bases not matched to a gene: 4. CDR3 amino acids: CASSFGGRPDTQYF. The CDR3 nucleotides are TGTGCCAGCAGCTTCGGCGGGAGACCAGATACGCAGTATTTT.

This clonotype was recorded a few times. V is TRBV6-6 and J is TRBJ2-5; D remains unclear. The germline V and J ends were trimmed by 8 bases and 0 bases, with 10 bases remaining between them. The germline gives CDR1 MNHNY, CDR2 SVGAGI (reference sequence). This CDR3 is 13 amino acids long. The CDR3 DNA reads TGTGCCAGCCGAGGAACGGACCAAGAGACCCAGTACTTC. Protein product: CASRGTDQETQYF.

This clonotype was observed at least ten times. The chain carries TRBV20-1 and TRBJ1-4; tentative D call: TRBD1 (5 bases). The CDR3 covers 14 residues. V lost 6 bases and J 0 bases, leaving 11 bases between the germline ends. The germline V gene encodes CDR1 DFQATT and CDR2 SNEGSKA (reference sequence). As DNA, the CDR3 is TGCAGTGCGTCCAGGGACGCAACTAATGAAAAACTGTTTTTT. Its translation: CSASRDATNEKLFF.

The chain couples TRBV6-8 to TRBJ2-7, with 7 bases matching TRBD2. V shed 2 bases, J shed 2 bases, and the junction held 3 bases outside the gene matches. From germline, CDR1 is MNHGY and CDR2 SAAAGT. This CDR3 is built from 14 residues. The CDR3 protein is CASSYGGSPYEQYF. Written as DNA, the CDR3 is TGTGCCAGCAGTTACGGCGGGAGTCCCTACGAGCAGTACTTC.

In this sample, this clonotype turned up many times. V and J are TRBV7-2 and TRBJ2-1, with 7 nucleotides matching TRBD2. CDR1 SGHTA and CDR2 FQGNSA come from the germline V gene. The CDR3 contains 17 residues. J gave up 0 bases and V 3 bases, and 8 bases lay outside the gene matches. CDR3 residues: CASSFLGGGSSYNEQFF. CDR3 sequence (DNA): TGTGCCAGCAGCTTTCTCGGTGGCGGGAGCTCCTACAATGAGCAGTTCTTC.

Here the CDR3 reads CASSPIRLGYNEQFF. CDR3 coding DNA: TGTGCCAGCTCCCCTATTCGACTGGGGTACAATGAGCAGTTCTTC. The V and J genes are TRBV18 and TRBJ2-1; D call uncertain. V was clipped by 6 bases and J by 4 bases, with 16 bases between them. The CDR3 is 15 amino acids. The germline gives CDR1 KGHSH, CDR2 LQKENI.

There are a few counts of this clonotype. This sequence joins TRBV7-8 and TRBJ1-6; tentatively, D is TRBD1 (5 bases). The CDR3 is made up of 17 amino acids. Germline V gene lookup returns CDR1 SGHVS and CDR2 FQNEAQ. The V end lost 1 base, the J end lost 6 bases, and 16 bases lay between the germline ends. CDR3 amino acids: CASSLGGGPGGNSPLHF. The CDR3 nucleotides read TGTGCCAGCAGCTTAGGGGGAGGACCGGGGGGTAATTCACCCCTCCACTTT. Variable domain in full (rest from reference TRBV7-8 and TRBJ1-6): GAGVSQSPRYKVAKRGQDVALRCDPISGHVSLFWYQQALGQGPEFLTYFQNEAQLDKSGLPSDRFFAERPEGSVSTLKIQRTQQEDSAVYLCASSLGGGPGGNSPLHFGNGTRLTVT.

This clonotype has ten or more counts. The chain recombines TRBV20-1 with TRBJ2-7, with a weak D call TRBD2 (5 bases). Trimming pared 0 bases from V and 3 bases from J, leaving 12 bases between. CDR1 is DFQATT and CDR2 is SNEGSKA in the germline V gene (reference sequence). This CDR3 is built from 14 residues. CDR3 in amino acids: CSARDRYTSYEQYF. The DNA of the CDR3 is TGCAGTGCTAGAGACCGCTATACTAGCTACGAGCAGTACTTC.

This clonotype showed up just a few times. This sequence joins TRBV3-1 and TRBJ2-3; D is undetermined. Trimming took 0 bases from V and 5 from J, leaving 6 bases between them. The CDR3 totals 13 residues. Germline V CDR1 and CDR2: LGHDT, YNNKEL (reference sequence). CDR3 in amino acids: CASSQETIDTQYF. The CDR3 DNA reads TGTGCCAGCAGCCAAGAAACCATAGATACGCAGTATTTT.

As for this clonotype: Possible read error: a much larger clone is one base away. This likely comes from a read error, as the CDR3 has no conserved phenylalanine or tryptophan at its end. The chain recombines TRBV12-3 or TRBV12-4 with TRBJ2-1; 9 bases match TRBD2. Trimming took 6 bases from V and 7 from J; bases not matched to a gene: 10. This CDR3 has 15 amino acids. The CDR3, as DNA: TGTGCCAGCAGCCGTAGCGGGAGTGGAGGGAATGAGCAGTTCATC. Translating gives CASSRSGSGGNEQFI.

This clonotype was found many times. The V gene is TRBV24-1, the J gene TRBJ2-5, with a tentative D call TRBD2 (6 bases). From germline, CDR1 is KGHDR and CDR2 SFDVKD. The V gene lost 5 bases and the J gene lost 2 bases, with 11 bases spanning the gap. CDR3 length equals 14 residues. The CDR3 nucleotides are TGTGCCACCAGTGCCGGGAGAGTACAAGAGACCCAGTACTTC. This sequence encodes CATSAGRVQETQYF.

V and J are TRBV2 and TRBJ2-7; TRBD2 agrees at 9 bases. The V and J ends lost 5 bases and 4 bases, in that order; junction bases with no gene match: 6. There are 14 residues in the CDR3. Germline V gives CDR1 SNHLY, CDR2 FYNNEI. The CDR3 bases are TGTGCCAGCAGTACGGGACTAGCTTTTTACGAGCAGTACTTC. Residues: CASSTGLAFYEQYF.

Turning to this clonotype: This could be a read error, since a much larger clone is one nucleotide away. The V call is TRBV12-3 or TRBV12-4, the J call TRBJ2-1, with TRBD1 identical over 7 bases. The trim removed 7 bases at V and 3 bases at J, leaving 6 bases unmatched. This CDR3 is built from 14 residues. The CDR3 loop reads CASNSQGVYNEQFF. The CDR3 DNA follows: TGTGCCAGCAATTCTCAGGGGGTCTACAATGAGCAGTTCTTC.

This clonotype was seen a handful of times. The V gene is TRBV12-3 or TRBV12-4, the J gene TRBJ2-1; TRBD1 agrees at 9 bases. The CDR3 length is 16 residues. V dropped 5 bases and J dropped 5; count of bases not matched to a gene: 10. CDR3 loop: CASSTAGTGINNEQFF. Written as DNA, the CDR3 is TGTGCCAGCAGTACCGCCGGGACAGGGATCAACAATGAGCAGTTCTTC.

V gene TRBV7-2 combines with J gene TRBJ2-1, with D tentatively TRBD1 (5 bases). Germline-derived CDR1 and CDR2 are SGHTA and FQGNSA. Trimming cost V 7 bases and J 9 bases, with 13 bases left between them. The CDR3 sequence is 12 residues long. Here the CDR3 reads CASNRNWAEQFF. The CDR3 region has the DNA TGTGCCAGCAACAGGAACTGGGCTGAGCAGTTCTTC.

This clonotype came up many times. The V and J genes are TRBV11-1 and TRBJ2-7, with D perhaps matching TRBD2 (6 bases). The CDR3 runs 15 residues. V gave up 5 bases and J gave up 2 bases, with 16 bases separating them. The V gene's germline CDR1 is SGHAT and CDR2 FQDESV (reference sequence). The CDR3: CASSLTRGSTYEQYF. The CDR3 DNA follows: TGTGCCAGCAGCCTGACTAGAGGGTCTACCTACGAGCAGTACTTC.